The clone carrying this T cell receptor beta chain was counted between two and nine times. The sample belongs to a study of radiotherapy plus CTLA-4 blockade in lung cancer. In chemo-refractory metastatic non-small-cell lung cancer, patients got ipilimumab CTLA-4 blockade together with focal radiation. Assay used: immunoSEQ multiplex PCR; TCRdb lists only in-frame clones, some missing. The table has roughly 60,000 clones, 70% to 80% seen once; the top ten hold 2.9%. The V end was cut by 5 bases, the J end by 0 bases, with 17 bases between. Per the germline V gene, CDR1 is MNHEY and CDR2 is SMNVEV (reference sequence). The CDR3 is 17 residues long.

This sample comprised peripheral blood, obtained from a patient treated with radiotherapy plus ipilimumab. The rearrangement uses TRBV27 and TRBJ1-3; perhaps TRBD1 as D (5 bases). This receptor was obtained from a human donor with non-small cell lung cancer who had a complete response to radiotherapy plus ipilimumab. CDR3 region: CASSKYPGIGSGNTIYF. The CDR3 DNA follows: TGTGCCAGCAGTAAATATCCAGGGATCGGCTCTGGAAACACCATATATTTT.